These 23 T cell receptor beta chains originate from one sample sequenced in a study of beta chain features in type 1 diabetes. Study-level points and caveats: Patients with Type 1 diabetes showed moderately but significantly shorter TCRB CDR3s in all four CD4+ subsets.

The antigens for these receptors are not known. Expressed TCRB transcripts got sequenced, as all isolated RNA was reverse transcribed. This table comes from immunoSEQ multiplex PCR, and its TCRdb copy is limited to in-frame clones, with some not included. The sample has 95,000 to 150,000 clones; 15% to 20% are singletons. Sequencing used central memory CD4+ T cells from blood. Every receptor here comes from a man between 25 and 39 years old with type 1 diabetes.

This clone occurred a few times. Other nucleotide sequences from this sample produce the same CDR3. This chain's CDR3 is CASSLGGNTGELFF. Here the CDR3 DNA reads TGTGCCAGCAGCTTAGGCGGAAACACCGGGGAGCTGTTTTTT. The chain is built from TRBV7-8 and TRBJ2-2, with no clear D. CDR3 length: 14 residues. Germline V gives CDR1 SGHVS, CDR2 FQNEAQ. Trimming removed 1 base from V and 2 bases from J, with 5 bases in between.

CDR3 bases: TGTGCCAGCTTTAGACAGGGTAGCACAGATACGCAGTATTTT. Protein sequence: CASFRQGSTDTQYF. The chain has TRBV6-6 and TRBJ2-3; TRBD1 agrees at 7 bases. This CDR3 is built from 14 residues. The V segment lost 8 bases and the J segment 0 bases; nucleotides outside the gene matches: 5. Germline V lookup: CDR1 MNHNY, CDR2 SVGAGI (reference sequence).

The genes are TRBV7-8 and TRBJ2-1; 11 bases match TRBD2. Germline V gene sequence: CDR1 SGHVS, CDR2 FQNEAQ. The CDR3 extends over 14 amino acids. V lost 3 bases to trimming and J lost 8 bases; unmatched junction nucleotides: 3. The CDR3, as DNA: TGTGCCAGCAGCTTGGGACTAGCGGATCATGAGCAGTTCTTC. Amino acids: CASSLGLADHEQFF.

This clone was seen only a few times. V gene TRBV5-6 combines with J gene TRBJ1-2; no definite D call. V lost 3 bases to trimming and J lost 1 base, with 13 bases between them. This CDR3 contains 15 residues. CDR1 is SGHDT and CDR2 is YYEEEE in the germline V gene. CDR3 region: CASSSITTNNYGYTF. CDR3 DNA sequence: TGTGCCAGCAGCTCTATAACAACAAATAACTATGGCTACACCTTC.

This clone was picked up many times. This CDR3 is also generated by other DNA sequences in the sample. The CDR3 nucleotides are TGTGCCTGGAGTTACCGCGGGGGTCCGAACGAGCAGTACTTC. Its protein product is CAWSYRGGPNEQYF. The chain has TRBV30 and TRBJ2-7; 7 nucleotides agree with TRBD2. With 2 bases clipped from V and 5 bases from J, the junction kept 9 bases outside the gene matches. Per the germline V gene, CDR1 is GTSNPN and CDR2 is SVGIG (reference sequence). The CDR3 consists of 14 residues.

This clone was picked up a small number of times. Because the CDR3's place on the DNA is in doubt, the DNA is left out and the CDR3 is given as listed by TCRdb. J is TRBJ2-7 and V is TRBV15. Counting both end residues, the CDR3 totals 19 amino acids. Per germline, CDR1 LNHNV and CDR2 YYDKDF (reference sequence). This CDR3 is CATSRDLMVGPGAAYEQYF.

The chain joins TRBV2 to TRBJ2-5; 7 positions match TRBD1. The V gene's germline CDR1 is SNHLY and CDR2 FYNNEI. With 7 bases clipped from V and 1 base from J, the junction kept 3 bases outside the gene matches. The CDR3 runs to 13 residues. The CDR3 reads CASNRQGQETQYF. CDR3 DNA sequence: TGTGCCAGCAACAGACAGGGCCAAGAGACCCAGTACTTC.

This clone was seen a few times. The chain uses TRBV10-3 and TRBJ1-2; D remains unclear. There are 12 residues in the CDR3. Germline CDR1 is ENHRY and CDR2 is SYGVKD. Trimming shortened V by 8 bases and J by 5 bases, and 12 bases separated the two germline ends. The DNA of the CDR3 is TGTGCCATCTCGAGGGCCGGGTATGGCTACACCTTC. Amino acid sequence: CAISRAGYGYTF.

The gene calls are TRBV9 and TRBJ2-3; D remains ambiguous. The germline gives CDR1 SGDLS, CDR2 YYNGEE. This CDR3 is 13 amino acids long. V gave up 4 bases and J gave up 2 bases, with 8 bases separating them. As DNA, the CDR3 is TGTGCCAGCAGCCCACCTAACACAGATACGCAGTATTTT. Translating it yields CASSPPNTDTQYF.

This clone was recorded once. The CDR3, as DNA: TGTGCCAGCTCGCGACCTTGGACAGGGAACTCCTACGAGCAGTACTTC. This translates into CASSRPWTGNSYEQYF. The chain employs TRBV18 and TRBJ2-7; TRBD1 agrees at 8 bases. Trimming took 6 bases from V and 0 from J; bases not matched to a gene: 10. Germline V gives CDR1 KGHSH, CDR2 LQKENI. The CDR3 has 16 residues.

This clone was seen only a few times. This chain uses TRBV15 with TRBJ1-1; no definite D call. Germline CDR1 and CDR2: LNHNV and YYDKDF (reference sequence). This CDR3 contains 13 residues. The V and J ends lost 0 bases and 2 bases respectively, with 4 bases between them. CDR3 DNA sequence: TGTGCCACCAGCAGAGATCCTAACACTGAAGCTTTCTTT. Protein product: CATSRDPNTEAFF. The full variable domain, with the rest looked up from reference TRBV15 and TRBJ1-1, is DAMVIQNPRYQVTQFGKPVTLSCSQTLNHNVMYWYQQKSSQAPKLLFHYYDKDFNNEADTPDNFQSRRPNTSFCFLDIRSPGLGDTAMYLCATSRDPNTEAFFGQGTRLTVV.

In its sample, this clone was seen a few times. The V call is TRBV9, the J call TRBJ1-4, with D perhaps matching TRBD1 (5 bases). The length of the CDR3 is 15 residues. Germline V gene lookup returns CDR1 SGDLS and CDR2 YYNGEE. The V end lost 0 bases, the J end lost 4 bases, and 10 bases lay between the germline ends. The CDR3 region has the DNA TGTGCCAGCAGCGTAGTTCCAGGGAATAATGAAAAACTGTTTTTT. It encodes CASSVVPGNNEKLFF.

The chain couples TRBV2 to TRBJ1-5; possible D gene TRBD1, 5 bases. The V end was cut by 2 bases, the J end by 7 bases, with 12 bases between. The CDR3 is made up of 14 amino acids. Per the germline V gene, CDR1 is SNHLY and CDR2 is FYNNEI. This chain's CDR3 is CASSENAGSQPQHF. The CDR3 nucleotides are TGTGCCAGCAGTGAAAATGCAGGGAGCCAGCCCCAGCATTTT.

This rearrangement joins TRBV7-9 to TRBJ2-3; D gene uncertain. This CDR3 is 17 amino acids long. V lost 1 base and J 3 bases, leaving 17 bases between the germline ends. Germline lookup yields CDR1 SEHNR and CDR2 FQNEAQ (reference sequence). The CDR3 loop reads CASSLDRRQRATDTQYF. CDR3 in DNA: TGTGCCAGCAGCTTAGATCGGCGGCAAAGGGCAACAGATACGCAGTATTTT.

A few counts support this clone. The same CDR3 arises from other DNA sequences in this sample as well. The chain couples TRBV7-3 to TRBJ2-3; no clear D gene. Germline V gene data show CDR1 as SGHTA and CDR2 as FQGTGA. The CDR3 has 13 residues. V shed 2 bases and J shed 0 bases, with 3 bases lying between them. CDR3 nucleotide sequence: TGTGCCAGCAGCTTATCTAGCACAGATACGCAGTATTTT. It specifies CASSLSSTDTQYF.

This clone was counted at least ten times. Within the sample, other DNA sequences also encode this same CDR3. The chain employs TRBV29-1 and TRBJ1-2; TRBD1 is a possible D gene (6 bases). Germline V lookup: CDR1 SQVTM, CDR2 ANQGSEA. This CDR3 is built from 12 residues. Deletions cut 2 bases from V and 7 bases from J, with 11 bases between. Here the CDR3 DNA reads TGCAGCGTTGAATCGGGGGGGCTTGGCTACACCTTC. This gives the protein CSVESGGLGYTF.

This clone came up a few times. The V call is TRBV4-3, the J call TRBJ2-7; possibly TRBD2 for D (6 bases). Germline V gene data show CDR1 as LGHNA and CDR2 as YSLEER. CDR3 length: 14 residues. Trimming left V 0 bases short and J 2 bases short, with 8 bases between. CDR3 loop: CASSQDGGTYEQYF. As DNA, the CDR3 is TGCGCCAGCAGCCAAGATGGCGGGACCTACGAGCAGTACTTC.

The rearrangement links TRBV7-2 to TRBJ2-5; 7 bases are a match to TRBD1. The CDR3 runs to 13 residues. The ends lost 6 bases at V and 5 bases at J; junction bases unmatched: 6. Germline V gene sequence: CDR1 SGHTA, CDR2 FQGNSA. The chain's CDR3 is CASRIDRAETQYF. Here the CDR3 DNA reads TGTGCCAGCAGAATCGACAGGGCTGAGACCCAGTACTTC.

This chain connects TRBV30 to TRBJ2-6, with a tentative D call TRBD2 (5 bases). Germline V gene lookup returns CDR1 GTSNPN and CDR2 SVGIG (reference sequence). This CDR3 is 13 amino acids long. The V and J ends lost 8 bases and 2 bases respectively, with 10 bases between them. In DNA form, the CDR3 reads TGTGCCGGAGCCGGGACTGGGGCCAACGTCCTGACTTTC. Encoded protein: CAGAGTGANVLTF.

This clone was observed a few times. The chain uses TRBV4-3 and TRBJ2-7; the match to TRBD2 covers 8 bases. Germline V gene sequence: CDR1 LGHNA, CDR2 YSLEER. There are 17 residues in the CDR3. V lost 1 base, J lost 0 bases, and 8 bases stayed unmatched. The CDR3 loop is CASSQVGVAGSSYEQYF. Here the CDR3 DNA reads TGCGCCAGCAGCCAAGTAGGCGTAGCGGGGAGCTCCTACGAGCAGTACTTC.

The chain links TRBV18 to TRBJ2-7, with 11 bases fitting TRBD1. This CDR3 comprises 15 residues. The V gene end was trimmed by 3 bases and the J gene end by 6 bases; junction bases not matched to a gene: 7. Germline V lookup: CDR1 KGHSH, CDR2 LQKENI. The CDR3 bases are TGTGCCAGCTCACCCCCGGGACAGGGGGAAGTCGAGCAGTACTTC. Protein product: CASSPPGQGEVEQYF.

This clone turned up a few times. This chain joins TRBV5-1 and TRBJ2-3; D is unclear. V dropped 0 bases and J dropped 0 bases, with 2 bases sitting between them. CDR1 SGHRS and CDR2 YFSETQ come from the germline V gene. This CDR3 is 13 amino acids long. The chain's CDR3 is CASSLASTDTQYF. In nucleotides, the CDR3 is TGCGCCAGCAGCTTGGCCAGCACAGATACGCAGTATTTT.

The V and J genes are TRBV4-3 and TRBJ2-7; D might be TRBD1 (6 bases). V was cut by 3 bases and J by 5 bases, with 11 bases left in between. CDR3 length equals 13 residues. Germline CDR1 is LGHNA and CDR2 is YSLEER. CDR3 in DNA: TGCGCCAGCAGCCACACACAGGGAAACGAGCAGTACTTC. Translating gives CASSHTQGNEQYF.